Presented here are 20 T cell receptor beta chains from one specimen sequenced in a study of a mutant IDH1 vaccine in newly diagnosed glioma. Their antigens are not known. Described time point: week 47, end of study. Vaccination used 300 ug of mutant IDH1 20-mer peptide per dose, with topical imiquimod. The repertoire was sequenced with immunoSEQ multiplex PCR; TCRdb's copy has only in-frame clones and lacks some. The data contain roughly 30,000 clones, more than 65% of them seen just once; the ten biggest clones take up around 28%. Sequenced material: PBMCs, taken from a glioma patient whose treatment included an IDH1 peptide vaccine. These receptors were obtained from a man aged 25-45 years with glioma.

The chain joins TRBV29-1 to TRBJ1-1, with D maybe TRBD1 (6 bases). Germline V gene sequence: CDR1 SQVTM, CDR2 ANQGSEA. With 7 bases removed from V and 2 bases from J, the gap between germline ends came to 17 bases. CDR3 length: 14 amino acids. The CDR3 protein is CSADVAGANTEAFF. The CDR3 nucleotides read TGCAGCGCCGACGTTGCGGGGGCAAACACTGAAGCTTTCTTT.

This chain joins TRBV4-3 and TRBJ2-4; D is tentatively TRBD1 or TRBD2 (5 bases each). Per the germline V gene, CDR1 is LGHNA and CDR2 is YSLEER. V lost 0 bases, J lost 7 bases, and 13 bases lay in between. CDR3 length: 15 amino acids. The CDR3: CASSQEWGSYNIQYF. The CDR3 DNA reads TGCGCCAGCAGCCAAGAATGGGGGTCTTATAACATTCAGTACTTC.

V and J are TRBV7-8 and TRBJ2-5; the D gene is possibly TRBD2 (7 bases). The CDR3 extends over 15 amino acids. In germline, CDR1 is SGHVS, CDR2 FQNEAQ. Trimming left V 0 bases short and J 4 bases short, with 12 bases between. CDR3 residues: CASSLAPRGGETQYF. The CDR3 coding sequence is TGTGCCAGCAGCTTAGCACCGAGGGGGGGAGAGACCCAGTACTTC.

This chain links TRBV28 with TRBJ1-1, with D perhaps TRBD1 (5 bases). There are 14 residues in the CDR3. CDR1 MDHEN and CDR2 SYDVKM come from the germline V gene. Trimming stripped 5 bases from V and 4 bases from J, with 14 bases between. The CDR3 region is CASSPGGERTEAFF. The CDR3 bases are TGTGCCAGCAGTCCGGGAGGGGAACGCACTGAAGCTTTCTTT.

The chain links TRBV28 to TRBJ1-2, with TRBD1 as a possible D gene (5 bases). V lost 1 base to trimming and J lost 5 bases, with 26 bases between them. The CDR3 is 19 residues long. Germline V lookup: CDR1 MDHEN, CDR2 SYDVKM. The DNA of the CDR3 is TGTGCCAGCAGTTTATTCTCCGAGGGCAGGTTCGGGACGGATTATGGCTACACCTTC. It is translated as CASSLFSEGRFGTDYGYTF.

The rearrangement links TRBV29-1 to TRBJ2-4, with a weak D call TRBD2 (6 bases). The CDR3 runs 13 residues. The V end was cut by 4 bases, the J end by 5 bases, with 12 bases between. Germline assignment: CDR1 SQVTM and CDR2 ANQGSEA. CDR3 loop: CSVAGGVENIQYF. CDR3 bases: TGCAGCGTTGCAGGCGGGGTAGAAAACATTCAGTACTTC.

The CDR3 DNA follows: TGCGCCAGCACCTTATCTGGGACGGGGAGGGGCAATGAGCAGTTCTTC. It yields the protein CASTLSGTGRGNEQFF. The chain joins TRBV5-1 to TRBJ2-1; 7 positions agree with TRBD2. Trimming removed 6 bases from V and 6 bases from J; junction bases left unmatched: 15. The CDR3 spans 16 residues. From germline, CDR1 is SGHRS and CDR2 YFSETQ.

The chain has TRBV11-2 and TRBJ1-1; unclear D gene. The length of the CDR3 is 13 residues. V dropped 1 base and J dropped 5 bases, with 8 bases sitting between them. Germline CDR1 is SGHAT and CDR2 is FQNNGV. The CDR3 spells CASSLGVRTEAFF. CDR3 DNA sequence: TGTGCCAGCAGCTTAGGGGTTAGAACTGAAGCTTTCTTT.

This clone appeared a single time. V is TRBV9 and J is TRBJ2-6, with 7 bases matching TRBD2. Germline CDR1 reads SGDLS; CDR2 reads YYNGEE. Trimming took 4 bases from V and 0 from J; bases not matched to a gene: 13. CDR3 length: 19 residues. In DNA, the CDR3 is TGTGCCAGCAGCCTCTCGGGGCGGGGGTCGAGCTCTGGGGCCAACGTCCTGACTTTC. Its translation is CASSLSGRGSSSGANVLTF.

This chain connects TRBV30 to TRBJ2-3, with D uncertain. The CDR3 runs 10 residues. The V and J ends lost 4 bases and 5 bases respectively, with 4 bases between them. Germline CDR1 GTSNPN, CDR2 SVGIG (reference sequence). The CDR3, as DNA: TGTGCCTGGACTGGAGATACGCAGTATTTT. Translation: CAWTGDTQYF.

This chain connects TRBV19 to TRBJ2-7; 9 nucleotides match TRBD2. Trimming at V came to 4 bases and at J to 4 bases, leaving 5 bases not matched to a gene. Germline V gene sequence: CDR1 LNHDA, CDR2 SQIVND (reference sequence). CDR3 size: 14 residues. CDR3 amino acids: CASSRAGGEYEQYF. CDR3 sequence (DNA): TGTGCCAGTAGTAGAGCGGGAGGAGAGTACGAGCAGTACTTC.

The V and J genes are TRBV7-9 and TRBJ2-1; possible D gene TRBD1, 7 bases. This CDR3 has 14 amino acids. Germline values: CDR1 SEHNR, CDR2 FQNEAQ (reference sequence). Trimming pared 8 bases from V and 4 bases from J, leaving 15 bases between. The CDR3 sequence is CASAWGDRYNEQFF. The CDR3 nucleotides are TGTGCCAGCGCATGGGGGGACAGATACAATGAGCAGTTCTTC.

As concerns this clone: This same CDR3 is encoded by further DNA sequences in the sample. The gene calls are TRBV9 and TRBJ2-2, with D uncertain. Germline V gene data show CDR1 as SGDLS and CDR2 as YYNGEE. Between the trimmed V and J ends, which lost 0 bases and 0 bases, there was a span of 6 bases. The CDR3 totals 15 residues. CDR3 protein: CASSVGMTNTGELFF. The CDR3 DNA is TGTGCCAGCAGCGTAGGAATGACGAACACCGGGGAGCTGTTTTTT.

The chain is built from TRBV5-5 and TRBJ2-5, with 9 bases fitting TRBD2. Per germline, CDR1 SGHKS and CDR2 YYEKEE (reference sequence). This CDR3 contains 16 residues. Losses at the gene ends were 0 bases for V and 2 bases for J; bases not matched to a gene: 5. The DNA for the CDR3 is TGTGCCAGCAGCTTGGGACGGACTAGCGAACAAGAGACCCAGTACTTC. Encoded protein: CASSLGRTSEQETQYF.

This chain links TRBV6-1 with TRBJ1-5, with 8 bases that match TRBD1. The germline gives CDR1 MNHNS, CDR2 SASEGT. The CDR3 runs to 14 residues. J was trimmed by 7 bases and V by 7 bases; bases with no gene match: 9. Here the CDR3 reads CASTAQGANQPQHF. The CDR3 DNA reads TGTGCCAGCACTGCGCAGGGGGCAAACCAGCCCCAGCATTTT.

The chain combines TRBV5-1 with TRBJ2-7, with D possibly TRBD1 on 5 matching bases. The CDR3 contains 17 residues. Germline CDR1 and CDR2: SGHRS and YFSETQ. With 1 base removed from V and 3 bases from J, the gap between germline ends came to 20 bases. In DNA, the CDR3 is TGCGCCAGCAGCTTGATTCCCAGGGAACCTACGGACTACGAGCAGTACTTC. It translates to CASSLIPREPTDYEQYF.

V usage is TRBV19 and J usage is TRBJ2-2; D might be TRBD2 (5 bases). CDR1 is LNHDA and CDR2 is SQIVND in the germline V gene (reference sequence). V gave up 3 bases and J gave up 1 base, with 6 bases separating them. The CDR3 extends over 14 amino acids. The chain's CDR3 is CASSIRGNTGELFF. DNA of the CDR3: TGTGCCAGTAGTATCCGGGGGAACACCGGGGAGCTGTTTTTT.

The CDR3 is CASSDRTGGTYEQYF. CDR3 in DNA: TGCGCCAGCAGTGATCGGACAGGGGGTACCTACGAGCAGTACTTC. This rearrangement joins TRBV10-1 to TRBJ2-7; 10 nucleotides match TRBD1. There are 15 residues in the CDR3. The V gene end was trimmed by 3 bases and the J gene end by 2 bases; junction bases not matched to a gene: 4. Looked up from germline, CDR1 is WNHNN and CDR2 is SYGVQD (reference sequence).

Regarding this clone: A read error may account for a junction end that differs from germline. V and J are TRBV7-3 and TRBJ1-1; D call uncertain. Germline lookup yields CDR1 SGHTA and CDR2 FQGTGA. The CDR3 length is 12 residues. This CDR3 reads CASSFGLSAPVF. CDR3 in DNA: TGTGCCAGCAGCTTTGGACTTTCCGCACCCGTGTTT.

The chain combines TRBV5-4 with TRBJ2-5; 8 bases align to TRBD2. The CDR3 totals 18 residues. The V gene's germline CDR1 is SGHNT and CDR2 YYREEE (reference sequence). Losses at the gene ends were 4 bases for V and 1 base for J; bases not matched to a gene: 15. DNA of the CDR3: TGTGCCAGCAGCACCGGGACGGGAGGGGGGCTGGGCCAAGAGACCCAGTACTTC. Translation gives CASSTGTGGGLGQETQYF. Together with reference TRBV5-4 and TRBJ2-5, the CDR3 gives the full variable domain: ETGVTQSPTHLIKTRGQQVTLRCSSQSGHNTVSWYQQALGQGPQFIFQYYREEENGRGNFPPRFSGLQFPNYSSELNVNALELDDSALYLCASSTGTGGGLGQETQYFGPGTRLLVL.